Listed here are 13 T cell receptor beta chains from one sample, sequenced in a study of cytomegalovirus exposure and HLA in healthy donors. Primers included in the PCR were 60 Vbeta and 13 Jbeta primers. Only in-frame clones appear in the TCRdb table, and some are missing; sequencing was by immunoSEQ multiplex PCR. Here the sample spans around 150,000 clones, 79% being singletons. Material for sequencing was PBMCs. The receptors here all came from a man between 45 and 60 years old in good health and CMV-seropositive.

The V call is TRBV11-3, the J call TRBJ2-1, with D maybe TRBD2 (6 bases). The germline V gene has CDR1 SGHNT and CDR2 YENEEA. The CDR3 extends over 13 amino acids. V lost 4 bases to trimming and J lost 9 bases, with 13 bases between them. CDR3 residues: CASSSTGVGEQFF. The CDR3, as DNA: TGTGCCAGCAGCTCTACGGGGGTGGGTGAGCAGTTCTTC.

The chain employs TRBV5-1 and TRBJ2-7, with D perhaps TRBD1 (5 bases). The germline gives CDR1 SGHRS, CDR2 YFSETQ. Trimming took off 2 bases at V and 6 bases at J, with 12 bases between the two ends. This CDR3 has 13 residues. The CDR3 protein is CASSFDSAAEQYF. The CDR3 DNA reads TGCGCCAGCAGCTTTGACAGCGCCGCCGAGCAGTACTTC.

The rearrangement joins TRBV11-2 to TRBJ1-6, with 8 bases identical to TRBD1. This CDR3 contains 15 residues. Per the germline V gene, CDR1 is SGHAT and CDR2 is FQNNGV. V shed 5 bases, J shed 7 bases, and the junction held 7 bases outside the gene matches. The chain's CDR3 is CASSTDRGQNSPLHF. The CDR3 nucleotides read TGTGCCAGCAGCACAGACAGGGGTCAGAATTCACCCCTCCACTTT.

The chain recombines TRBV10-3 with TRBJ2-5, with TRBD1 identical over 9 bases. This CDR3 spans 13 amino acids. Trimming cost V 4 bases and J 7 bases; bases outside gene matches: 4. CDR1 ENHRY and CDR2 SYGVKD come from the germline V gene. The CDR3 DNA is TGTGCCATCAGTGGGGACAGGGAGGGGACCCAGTACTTC. Its protein product is CAISGDREGTQYF.

The rearrangement links TRBV6-4 to TRBJ2-5, with 10 bases aligning to TRBD2. The CDR3 contains 19 residues. The junction had 14 bases not matched to a gene; V was cut back by 0 bases and J by 4 bases. Germline assignment: CDR1 MRHNA and CDR2 SNTAGT. The CDR3 reads CASSDSLASGRRDLETQYF. The CDR3 DNA is TGTGCCAGCAGTGACTCGTTGGCTAGCGGGAGAAGGGACCTAGAGACCCAGTACTTC.

The chain combines TRBV27 with TRBJ2-7; 10 nucleotides match TRBD1. CDR1 and CDR2 (germline): MNHEY, SMNVEV (reference sequence). This CDR3 spans 14 amino acids. Losses at the gene ends were 7 bases for V and 2 bases for J; bases not matched to a gene: 5. The CDR3 region has the DNA TGTGCCAGCACCTTAGGACAGGGGGCCTACGAGCAGTACTTC. Translation gives CASTLGQGAYEQYF.

The chain couples TRBV28 to TRBJ2-2; unclear D gene. The CDR3 covers 13 residues. CDR1 is MDHEN and CDR2 is SYDVKM in the germline V gene. Trimming took off 6 bases at V and 5 bases at J, with 10 bases between the two ends. The CDR3 nucleotides read TGTGCCAGCAGGGTGAGATTGACCGGGGAGCTGTTTTTT. Amino acid sequence: CASRVRLTGELFF.

The CDR3 DNA is TGTGCCACCAGAGTCGACAGTACGAACACCGGGGAGCTGTTTTTT. Translating it yields CATRVDSTNTGELFF. The chain uses TRBV15 and TRBJ2-2; D possibly corresponds to TRBD1 (5 bases). Germline V lookup: CDR1 LNHNV, CDR2 YYDKDF (reference sequence). The V gene lost 6 bases and the J gene lost 0 bases, with 11 bases spanning the gap. This CDR3 region has 15 residues.

This sequence joins TRBV18 and TRBJ1-5; weak D call: TRBD1 (5 bases). The CDR3 length is 15 residues. CDR1 is KGHSH, CDR2 LQKENI, per germline. With 3 bases removed from V and 1 base from J, the gap between germline ends came to 10 bases. CDR3 protein: CASSPSRTSNQPQHF. The CDR3 region has the DNA TGTGCCAGCTCACCGTCCCGGACAAGCAATCAGCCCCAGCATTTT. The whole variable domain, filled in from reference TRBV18 and TRBJ1-5, reads NAGVMQNPRHLVRRRGQEARLRCSPMKGHSHVYWYRQLPEEGLKFMVYLQKENIIDESGMPKERFSAEFPKEGPSILRIQQVVRGDSAAYFCASSPSRTSNQPQHFGDGTRLSIL.

The chain links TRBV5-6 to TRBJ1-1; 8 bases fit TRBD1. Per the germline V gene, CDR1 is SGHDT and CDR2 is YYEEEE. The CDR3 extends over 16 amino acids. V lost 0 bases and J lost 11; bases outside the gene matches: 15. The CDR3 sequence: CASSLGGRQGAKSAFF. CDR3 nucleotides: TGTGCCAGCAGCTTGGGCGGGCGCCAGGGGGCCAAGAGCGCTTTCTTT.

J is TRBJ1-2 and V is TRBV18; D is unclear. The CDR3 consists of 12 residues. Germline CDR1 reads KGHSH; CDR2 reads LQKENI. V dropped 3 bases and J dropped 1 base, with 3 bases sitting between them. Written as DNA, the CDR3 is TGTGCCAGCTCACCCTATAACTATGGCTACACCTTC. Translated, it gives CASSPYNYGYTF. Full variable domain (remainder filled in from reference TRBV18 and TRBJ1-2): NAGVMQNPRHLVRRRGQEARLRCSPMKGHSHVYWYRQLPEEGLKFMVYLQKENIIDESGMPKERFSAEFPKEGPSILRIQQVVRGDSAAYFCASSPYNYGYTFGSGTRLTVV.

This chain joins TRBV2 and TRBJ2-4; D perhaps matches TRBD1 (5 bases). Trimming cost V 6 bases and J 0 bases, with 21 bases left between them. CDR3 length: 18 amino acids. Germline V gives CDR1 SNHLY, CDR2 FYNNEI. The CDR3 sequence is CASSAGTGSFLAKNIQYF. Written as DNA, the CDR3 is TGTGCCAGCAGCGCCGGAACAGGCTCTTTTCTAGCCAAAAACATTCAGTACTTC.

This clone was seen only a few times. V is TRBV27 and J is TRBJ2-1, with 8 bases matching TRBD2. Germline assignment: CDR1 MNHEY and CDR2 SMNVEV (reference sequence). Trimming cost V 3 bases and J 5 bases; bases outside gene matches: 6. The CDR3 is 15 residues long. This CDR3 reads CASSFGRETNNEQFF. The DNA of the CDR3 is TGTGCCAGCAGTTTCGGGAGGGAGACAAACAATGAGCAGTTCTTC.